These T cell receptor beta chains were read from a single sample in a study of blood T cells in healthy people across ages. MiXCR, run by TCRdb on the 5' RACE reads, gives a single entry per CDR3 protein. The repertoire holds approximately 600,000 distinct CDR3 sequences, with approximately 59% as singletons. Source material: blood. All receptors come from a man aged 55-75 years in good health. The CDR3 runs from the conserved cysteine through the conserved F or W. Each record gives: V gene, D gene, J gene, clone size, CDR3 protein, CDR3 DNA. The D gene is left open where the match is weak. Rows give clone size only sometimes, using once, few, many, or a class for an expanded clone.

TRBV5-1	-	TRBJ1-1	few	CASSLALTNTEAFF	TGCGCCAGCAGCTTGGCCCTAACAAACACTGAAGCTTTCTTT
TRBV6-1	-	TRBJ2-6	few	CASSETSGANVLTF	TGTGCCAGCAGTGAAACCTCTGGGGCCAACGTCCTGACTTTC
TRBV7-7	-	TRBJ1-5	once	CASSLEHRTKEFDQPQHF	TGTGCCAGCAGCTTAGAACACAGGACAAAGGAATTTGATCAGCCCCAGCATTTT
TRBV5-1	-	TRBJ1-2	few	CASSPDGVYGYTF	TGTGCCAGCAGTCCCGACGGAGTCTATGGCTACACCTTC
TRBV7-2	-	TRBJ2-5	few	CASSLEHRLIETQYF	TGTGCCAGCAGCTTAGAACACCGGTTGATAGAGACCCAGTACTTC
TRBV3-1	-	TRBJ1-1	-	CASRATGNEAFF	TGTGCCAGCAGGGCCACAGGTAACGAAGCTTTCTTT
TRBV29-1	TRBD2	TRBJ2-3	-	CSVGTTGTITDTQYF	TGCAGCGTTGGAACCACCGGGACTATAACAGATACGCAGTATTTT
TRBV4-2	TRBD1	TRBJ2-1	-	CASSQDRQGYNEQFF	TGTGCCAGCAGCCAAGACAGACAGGGCTACAATGAGCAGTTCTTC
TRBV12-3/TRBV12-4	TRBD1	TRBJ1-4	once	CASIKTGGREKLFF	TGTGCCAGCATTAAGACAGGGGGCCGTGAAAAACTGTTTTTT
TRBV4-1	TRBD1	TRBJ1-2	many	CASSWTQGADYGYTF	TGCGCCAGCAGCTGGACTCAGGGGGCCGACTATGGCTACACCTTC
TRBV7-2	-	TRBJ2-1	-	CASSPGNDREQFF	TGTGCCAGCAGCCCAGGGAACGACCGTGAGCAGTTCTTC
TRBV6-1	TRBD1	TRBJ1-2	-	CASIWDRSGNYGYTF	TGTGCCAGCATATGGGACAGGTCGGGGAACTATGGCTACACCTTC
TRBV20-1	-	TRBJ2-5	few	CSALDITTYQETQYF	TGCAGTGCTCTAGACATAACTACGTACCAAGAGACCCAGTACTTC
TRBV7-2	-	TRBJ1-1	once	CASSPYGGGRYTEAFF	TGTGCCAGCAGCCCCTATGGGGGAGGGCGATACACTGAAGCTTTCTTT
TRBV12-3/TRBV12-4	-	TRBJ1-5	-	CASSLNDRDNQPQHF	TGTGCCAGCAGTTTAAATGATAGGGATAATCAGCCCCAGCATTTT
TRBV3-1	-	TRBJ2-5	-	CASSHLGRAQETQYF	TGTGCCAGCAGCCACCTGGGACGGGCCCAAGAGACCCAGTACTTC
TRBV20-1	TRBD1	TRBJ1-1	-	CSARRPGGTNTEAFF	TGCAGTGCTAGGCGCCCAGGGGGGACGAACACTGAAGCTTTCTTT
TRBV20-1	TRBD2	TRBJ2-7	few	CSAVGLAASYEQYF	TGCAGTGCTGTGGGACTAGCGGCCTCCTACGAGCAGTACTTC
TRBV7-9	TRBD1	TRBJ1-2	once	CASDLGDRDHNGYTF	TGTGCCAGCGACCTCGGGGACAGGGACCACAATGGCTACACCTTC
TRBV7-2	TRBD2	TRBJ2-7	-	CASSLNSGAYEQYF	TGTGCCAGCAGCTTGAATAGCGGGGCCTACGAGCAGTACTTC
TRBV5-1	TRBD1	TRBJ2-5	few	CASRKDRASWETQYF	TGCGCCAGCAGAAAAGACAGGGCAAGTTGGGAGACCCAGTACTTC
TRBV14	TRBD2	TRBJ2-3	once	CASSPGLAGIQQYF	TGTGCCAGCAGCCCCGGACTAGCGGGGATCCAGCAGTATTTT
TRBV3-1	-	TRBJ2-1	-	CASSQGINNEQFF	TGTGCCAGCAGCCAAGGCATCAACAATGAGCAGTTCTTC
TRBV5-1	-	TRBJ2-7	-	CASSVGERYNEQYF	TGCGCCAGCAGCGTGGGTGAGCGGTACAATGAGCAGTACTTC
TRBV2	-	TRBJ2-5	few	CASSEGGATYQETQYF	TGTGCCAGCAGTGAAGGCGGGGCCACGTACCAAGAGACCCAGTACTTC
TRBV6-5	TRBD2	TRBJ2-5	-	CASSSWRGGRETQYF	TGTGCCAGCAGTTCGTGGCGGGGGGGCCGAGAGACCCAGTACTTC
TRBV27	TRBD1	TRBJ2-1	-	CASSVSGQHEQFF	TGTGCCAGCAGTGTATCGGGACAGCATGAGCAGTTCTTC
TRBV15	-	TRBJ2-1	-	CATSRTGDSNEQFF	TGTGCCACCAGCAGAACGGGGGACTCTAATGAGCAGTTCTTC
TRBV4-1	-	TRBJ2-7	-	CASSQPTRMGTQYF	TGCGCCAGCAGCCAGCCCACTAGAATGGGAACCCAGTACTTC
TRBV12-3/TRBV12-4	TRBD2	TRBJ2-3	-	CASSFGASGADTQYF	TGTGCCAGCAGTTTTGGGGCTAGCGGGGCAGATACGCAGTATTTT
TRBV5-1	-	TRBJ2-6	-	CASSLLGGGNSGANVLTF	TGCGCCAGCAGCTTGTTAGGGGGAGGGAACTCTGGGGCCAACGTCCTGACTTTC
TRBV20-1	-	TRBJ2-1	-	CSARDYTTSGNEQFF	TGCAGTGCTAGAGATTATACGACCAGCGGCAATGAGCAGTTCTTC
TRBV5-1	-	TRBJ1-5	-	CASRPYPRGARHQPQHF	TGCGCCAGCAGACCGTATCCTAGAGGGGCCCGGCATCAGCCCCAGCATTTT
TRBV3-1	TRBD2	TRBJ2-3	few	CASSQGLAGEGDTQYF	TGTGCCAGCAGCCAAGGACTAGCGGGGGAAGGAGATACGCAGTATTTT
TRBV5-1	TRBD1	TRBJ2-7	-	CASSPTTGSGSYEQYF	TGCGCCAGCAGCCCCACGACAGGGTCGGGCTCCTACGAGCAGTACTTC
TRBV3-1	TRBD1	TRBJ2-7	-	CASSLSTGQGVYEQYF	TGTGCCAGCAGCCTTTCTACGGGACAGGGGGTCTACGAGCAGTACTTC
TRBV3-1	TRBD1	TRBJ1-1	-	CASSHSGGQYTEAFF	TGTGCCAGCAGCCACTCAGGGGGACAGTACACTGAAGCTTTCTTT